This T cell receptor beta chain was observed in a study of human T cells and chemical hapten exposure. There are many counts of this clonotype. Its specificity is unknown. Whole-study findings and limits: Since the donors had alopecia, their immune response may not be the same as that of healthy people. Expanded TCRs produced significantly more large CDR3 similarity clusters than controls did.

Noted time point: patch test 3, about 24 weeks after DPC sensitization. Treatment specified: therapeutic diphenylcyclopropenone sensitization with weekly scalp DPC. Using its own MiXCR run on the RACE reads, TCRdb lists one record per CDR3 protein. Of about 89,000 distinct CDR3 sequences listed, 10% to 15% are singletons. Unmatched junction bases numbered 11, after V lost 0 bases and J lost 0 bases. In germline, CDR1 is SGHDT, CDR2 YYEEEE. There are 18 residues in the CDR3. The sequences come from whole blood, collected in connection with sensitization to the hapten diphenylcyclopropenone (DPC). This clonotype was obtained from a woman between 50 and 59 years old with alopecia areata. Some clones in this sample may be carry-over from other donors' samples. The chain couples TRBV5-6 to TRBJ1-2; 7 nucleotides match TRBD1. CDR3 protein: CASSLGVKGTDPNYGYTF. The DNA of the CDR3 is TGTGCCAGCAGCTTGGGGGTTAAAGGGACAGATCCTAACTATGGCTACACCTTC.